This TCR beta chain appears in the sequencing data of a study of OX40 agonist ivuxolimab in advanced cancers. In the study overall: Earlier treatment with anti-PD-1, anti-PD-L1 or anti-CTLA-4 was permitted, and less than 50% had received some.

In the case of this clone: Its specificity is not known.

Study-level results: Clonal expansion from baseline to week 6 occurred in both CD4+ and CD8+ T cells.

Libraries were prepared by immunoSEQ multiplex PCR; TCRdb keeps only in-frame clonotypes and omits some of them. The sample includes about 64,000 clones, roughly 80% seen only once; the top ten take roughly 5.1%. Germline assignment: CDR1 SGHTA and CDR2 FQGTGA. With 5 bases removed from V and 6 bases from J, the gap between germline ends came to 16 bases. This CDR3 comprises 14 residues. Specimen: CD4+ or CD8+ T cells sorted from blood, collected in a trial of the OX40 agonist ivuxolimab. V gene TRBV7-3 combines with J gene TRBJ1-1; D is undetermined. This TCR came from an adult with an advanced solid tumor such as melanoma, head and neck, liver or kidney cancer. Here the CDR3 reads CASSPLRGGAEAFF. The DNA for the CDR3 is TGTGCCAGCAGCCCTTTGAGAGGTGGGGCTGAAGCTTTCTTT.